This T cell receptor beta chain was recovered during a study of T cells in Graves' hyperthyroidism and ophthalmopathy. General study results and limits: Ophthalmopathy, as predicted by the model, came a median around 6.7 months after the prediction.

RNA transcripts provided the source from which TCR beta CDR3 regions were amplified. A set of HTBI primers served as the primers for a first-round RT-PCR of the TCR CDR3. One entry per CDR3 protein, called by TCRdb with MiXCR from the multiplex PCR reads. The table includes more than 600,000 distinct CDR3 sequences, 16% detected once. This clonotype appeared a few times. The target antigen is unknown. The CDR3 covers 17 residues. V was clipped by 2 bases and J by 4 bases; unmatched bases: 12. Germline V gives CDR1 SGHTA, CDR2 FQGNSA. Sequenced material: blood. The TCR sequence derives from a man between 18 and 29 years old with Graves' hyperthyroidism. The chain carries TRBV7-2 and TRBJ2-7; TRBD2 matches at 9 bases. As DNA, the CDR3 is TGTGCCAGCAGCTTATGGGCGGGAGGGCCGTTGCAGTACGAGCAGTACTTC. Its translation: CASSLWAGGPLQYEQYF.